The rows below give T cell receptor beta chains drawn from one sample of a study of blood T cell repertoires in COVID-19. Assay used: immunoSEQ multiplex PCR; TCRdb lists only in-frame clones, some missing. The table has some 170,000 clones, about 92% seen once. Specimen: peripheral blood. The receptors were gathered from a man between 60 and 75 years old with active or convalescent COVID-19. Both conserved end residues are part of each CDR3. The D gene is left open where the match is weak.

j_gene | d_gene | v_gene | CDR3aa
TRBJ1-4 | TRBD1 | TRBV7-2 | CASSLVVRGREKLFF
TRBJ1-2 | TRBD1 | TRBV2 | CASSEEGRGPFYGYTF
TRBJ1-1 | TRBD1 | TRBV25-1 | CASSAPQGAGAFF
TRBJ2-1 | NA | TRBV24-1 | CATSDFRYNEQFF
TRBJ1-2 | NA | TRBV12-3/TRBV12-4 | CASSSDRYYGYTF
TRBJ1-3 | NA | TRBV10-3 | CAIKVNSPGNTIYF
TRBJ1-4 | TRBD1 | TRBV7-7 | CASSLNEGAGEKLFF
TRBJ2-3 | TRBD1 | TRBV10-1 | CASSDGQGPDTQYF
TRBJ2-1 | TRBD2 | TRBV10-3 | CAIRGLAGGPDEQFF
TRBJ1-5 | NA | TRBV24-1 | CATSDSGFNQPQHF
TRBJ2-5 | NA | TRBV10-3 | CAIREPGAETQYF
TRBJ2-3 | TRBD2 | TRBV5-5 | CASSSGLAVGQHTQYF